This T cell receptor (beta chain) was sequenced for a study of cytomegalovirus exposure and HLA in healthy donors (dated by TCRdb to the late 2010s). Some background on the complete study: In an earlier analysis of under 600 of the donors, roughly 300 Gb of sequence data and 120 million or so unique TCR beta sequences from approximately 180 million T cells were reported. Donor age, sex, ethnicity and CMV serostatus were compiled alongside the repertoire data. The study aimed to test whether signatures of past pathogen exposure could be identified by cataloging public T cell receptors. The study profiled the T cell repertoires of hundreds of subjects by immunosequencing and related them to cytomegalovirus serostatus. Class I and class II HLA loci were covered by the typing at four-digit resolution. An early release covering over 500 HLA-typed donors comprised 250 to 350 gigabases of sequencing data and around 80 million unique TCR sequences. Every repertoire in the discovery cohort had been generated on one and the same sequencing platform. A later analysis re-examined previously published TCR beta repertoires from just over 650 donors and added high-resolution HLA genotyping to investigate patterns of TCR occurrence. A later genetic analysis took genome-wide SNP genotypes for about 55% of the 666 donors and used that subset as a discovery cohort. Typing coverage varied by locus: 629-630 donors for A, B, C, DRB1 and DQB1; roughly 510 for DQA1; 600 to 610 for DPA1; around 490 for DPB1. To predict cytomegalovirus infection status, the study brought together high-throughput TCR immunosequencing, statistical association of individual TCRs with disease status, and machine learning. Of the roughly 400 genotyped donors, over 65% fell in the genetic ancestry cluster associated with self-reported Caucasian donors. Rather than using new phenotypic data, the later analysis identified candidate immune exposures from TCR beta sequences and from how often those sequences occurred across donors. A separate validation cohort of roughly 130 different subjects was used in addition to the 666-subject first cohort. In an earlier analysis of around 540 of the donors, high-throughput TCR beta sequencing was used to judge whether each TCR beta V gene segment behaved as functional or pseudogenic. Roughly five DR-DQ haplotypes were treated as single units for association and clustering because of strong linkage in the cohort. Among approximately 370 genotyped donors of the cohort, an average of approximately 200,000 unique TCR beta nucleotide sequences was sequenced per donor, of which about 19% were non-productive.

Here is what the overall study found, with its caveats: At a false discovery rate of 0.05, a later analysis linked around 15,000 TCR beta sequences to specific HLA alleles. Because the 87-base-pair reads could not distinguish some IMGT-functional V segments, including TRBV6-2 and TRBV6-3, those segments were excluded. A later genetic analysis reported fewer N-insertions in productive TCRs among donors in an Asian-associated ancestry cluster than the roughly 700-donor mean. Broadly in line with IMGT annotations, most TCR beta V segments showed up in productive rearrangements about 87% or about 30% of the time in an earlier analysis of 587 of the donors. Assigning TCR associations to individual alleles was difficult when HLA alleles, especially DR and DQ, strongly co-occurred. Correlated functional status among segregating V segments might be attributable to linkage disequilibrium, but an unknown experimental factor could not be ruled out. In a later analysis, most CMV-associated TCR beta chains were found to appear HLA-restricted, with HLA associations seemingly driven largely by CMV exposure. The authors suggested that the approach could potentially be extended to other disease states and immunological phenotypes. HLA typing was unavailable for some donors at each locus, so association tests used only the typed subset. According to a later analysis, TCR association rates differed among HLA loci, with DRB1 alleles showing the most associated TCRs and HLA-C alleles showing the fewest. A group of highly shared sequence variants was considered likely to be a technical artifact of the sequencing pipeline. In a later analysis, several top co-occurrence clusters were reported to appear linked to parvovirus B19, influenza, CMV and Epstein-Barr virus. In a later genetic analysis, a missense DCLRE1C variant was associated with V-gene and J-gene trimming of TCR beta chains, and the association was replicated in an independent cohort. The earlier analysis of 450 to 700 of the donors excluded seventeen rarely observed V segments, including chromosome 9 orphons, because counts were too low. The study gave a list of about 170 TCR beta chains associated with cytomegalovirus. In both the original and validation cohorts, the classifier was reported to diagnose cytomegalovirus status with high specificity and sensitivity. In this cohort, only TCR beta chains were sequenced, and detectable features were limited by the absence of alpha or paired-chain data. A further reported finding was that TCR beta sequences accurately predicted the HLA-A and HLA-B alleles for most subjects in the first cohort. Roughly uniform sequencing depth across donors was assumed in presence/absence analyses, although this assumption may not hold. In vitro tests confirmed that a few of the cytomegalovirus-associated TCR beta chains recognize cytomegalovirus antigens. In a later analysis, HLA-associated TCR beta chains showed more clonal expansion and lower generation probabilities than non-associated chains that were equally common. For the cohort, immune exposure information was limited to CMV serostatus. Most TCR sequences were observed very rarely across donors, whereas some public TCRs were present in many individuals.

In total, roughly 710 healthy bone marrow donors made up the cohort. Cohort members were all nominally healthy when sampled, although unrecorded immune exposures were likely present. The donor was CMV seropositive and belonged to the group of about 290 seropositive cohort members. A peripheral blood sample was provided by each donor, and peripheral blood mononuclear cells were used for TCR beta sequencing. Genomic DNA extraction from the blood cell samples was performed with the Qiagen DNeasy Blood Extraction Kit. As for this clone: The antigen it recognizes is unknown. Base qualities are not provided; no much larger clone lies one nucleotide away.

According to the germline V gene, CDR1 reads SGHTA and CDR2 reads FQGNSA. The V end gives up 4 bases and the J end 5 bases, leaving 6 bases in the junction not matched to a gene. There are 14 amino acids in the CDR3, from cysteine to phenylalanine inclusive. Of all the DNA, just the CDR3 is kept, 42 bases in frame from base 1. The library relied on the immunoSEQ multiplex PCR assay. The multiplex PCR relied on a mix of 60 forward primers for TCR Vbeta segments and 13 reverse primers for TCR Jbeta segments. The CDR3 region of rearranged TCR beta genes was amplified from genomic DNA by a multiplex PCR assay. The Illumina HiSeq System was used to sequence the amplified TCR beta libraries as 87-base-pair reads. In the original analysis: Across the roughly 640 repertoires, a later analysis counted approximately 83 million unique TCR beta chains, 9.5 million to 12 million of which were shared by at least two donors. A nearest-neighbor algorithm error-corrected the raw reads and collapsed the reads into unique sequences, merging closely related sequences to remove PCR and sequencing errors. Alignment of CDR3 sequences to IMGT reference sequences was used to assign V, D and J gene segments. For a sequence to be retained, at least a six-nucleotide match to both a V gene segment and a J gene segment was required. A rearrangement counted as productive if the CDR3 had no stop codons and remained in frame with V and J, and every other rearrangement counted as non-productive. CDR3 was defined according to IMGT convention as the region running from the second conserved V-encoded cysteine to the conserved J-encoded phenylalanine. The earlier analysis of 587 of the donors excluded sequences that lacked an unambiguous match to a single V gene segment. An earlier analysis of several hundred of the donors called V segments functional above 56.7% productive rearrangements and segregating when the between-donor standard deviation exceeded 5%. To diagnose cytomegalovirus status from the catalog of TCR beta chain sequences, a statistical classification framework was built. In a later analysis, V and J genes were assigned by comparing TCR nucleotide sequences against IMGT/GENE-DB human TR gene sequences. A later analysis assigned CDR3 sequences and most-parsimonious VDJ recombination scenarios with the TCRdist pipeline. In a later analysis, each TCR beta chain was defined by its CDR3 amino acid sequence together with its V-gene family, and reads lacking a unique V-gene family were excluded. In a later analysis, around 650 highly shared, low-generation-probability nucleotide sequences were removed to address suspected cross-contamination and a sequencing artifact. A later analysis calculated a clonal expansion index for each public chain from normalized within-repertoire ranks of inferred template counts. In a later analysis, generation probabilities were computed using a VDJ recombination model fitted to out-of-frame rearrangements, and the results were checked against IGoR. Hypergeometric tests were used in a later analysis to score TCR-TCR, TCR-HLA and TCR-CMV co-occurrence, with a repertoire-size bias correction applied to the TCR pairs. To estimate false discovery rates, a later analysis permuted the HLA or CMV assignments 20 times. A later analysis grouped co-occurring TCRs with DBSCAN, adding TCRdist sequence similarity when clustering within HLA-allele-positive subsets. Repertoires with fewer than 30,000 or more than 120,000 public chains were left out of co-occurrence clustering, as were four to six repertoires with anomalous nucleotide sharing. The table comes from immuneACCESS by way of TCRdb, which keeps in-frame sequences with V and J called. Part of the clones is missing from these tables; in studies checked, under half for an unresolved V gene and the rest for unknown reasons. Clone size and the V and J calls come from that table; the DNA yielded D and trimming. The sample records around 170,000 clones, around 80% of which are singletons. The top ten clones comprise 1% of the sample.

The chain couples TRBV7-2 to TRBJ2-5; 8 junctional bases match TRBD2. The TCR was taken from a woman aged 45-60 years in good health and CMV-seropositive. Sequences were obtained from PBMCs. The encoded CDR3 is CASSYQRGKETQYF. The DNA is TGTGCCAGCAGCTATCAGCGGGGGAAGGAGACCCAGTACTTC.